This entry is about one TCR beta chain. The sample is drawn from a study of blood T cell repertoires in COVID-19. Across the whole study: The United States, Italy and Spain provided the acute and convalescent COVID-19 samples. Sample material is recorded as cDNA or gDNA derived from T cells, B-cell-depleted T cells, or PBMCs.

In the authors' workflow: How many nucleated cells were present was estimated from reference gene primer amplification. TCRdb keeps only in-frame clones here, not all; method: immunoSEQ multiplex PCR. V, J and clone size are those of that table, while D and trimming were read from the DNA. This repertoire shows more than 20,000 clones, less than 85% found once; its top ten account for about 13%. This CDR3 is built from 16 residues. Trimming shortened V by 1 base and J by 2 bases, and 13 bases separated the two germline ends. Germline V lookup: CDR1 LGHNA, CDR2 YNFKEQ. The specimen was peripheral blood. The chain employs TRBV4-2 and TRBJ2-3; D perhaps matches TRBD2 (6 bases). The sequence was obtained from a man aged 55 to 70 with active COVID-19. CDR3 sequence reads: CASSQGRAGLTDTQYF. The CDR3 DNA follows: TGTGCCAGCAGCCAAGGGAGGGCAGGGCTCACAGATACGCAGTATTTT.